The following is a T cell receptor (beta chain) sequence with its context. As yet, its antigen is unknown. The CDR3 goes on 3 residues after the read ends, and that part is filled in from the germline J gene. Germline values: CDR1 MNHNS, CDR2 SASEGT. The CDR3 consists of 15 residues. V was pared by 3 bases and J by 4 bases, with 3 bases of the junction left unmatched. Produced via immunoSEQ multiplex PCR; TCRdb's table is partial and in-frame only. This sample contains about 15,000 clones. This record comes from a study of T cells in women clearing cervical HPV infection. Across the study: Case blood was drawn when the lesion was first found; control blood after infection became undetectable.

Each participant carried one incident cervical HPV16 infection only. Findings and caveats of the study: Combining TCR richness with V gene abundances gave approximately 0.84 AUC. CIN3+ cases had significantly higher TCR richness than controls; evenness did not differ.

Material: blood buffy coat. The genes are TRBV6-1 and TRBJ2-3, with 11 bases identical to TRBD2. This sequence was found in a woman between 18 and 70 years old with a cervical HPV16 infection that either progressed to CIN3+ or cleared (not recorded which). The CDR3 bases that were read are TGTGCCAGCAGTGATGTAGCGGGAGGGCCAGATACG. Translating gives CASSDVAGGPDT. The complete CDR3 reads CASSDVAGGPDTQYF.